The source of this TCR beta chain is a study of Graves' ophthalmopathy and Graves' hyperthyroidism (dated by TCRdb to the late 2010s). In the study overall: Peripheral blood samples were taken at the time of initial diagnosis, before any treatment was given. To tell Graves' ophthalmopathy apart from Graves' hyperthyroidism, and to predict which patients would progress to ophthalmopathy, the study relied on TCR beta repertoire signatures. In total, 135 blood samples were TCR-sequenced: around 42 ophthalmopathy, 75 hyperthyroidism and roughly 17 hyperthyroidism-to-ophthalmopathy patients. To explore V-J signatures that distinguish ophthalmopathy from hyperthyroidism, a discovery set of more than 90 patients was enrolled, made up of 43 with ophthalmopathy and fewer than 60 with stable hyperthyroidism. The independent validation cohort included about 19 hyperthyroidism patients plus 17 patients who later progressed from hyperthyroidism to ophthalmopathy. T-cell repertoires of thyroid tissue and blood were compared in six or seven hyperthyroidism patients. Following sample collection, hyperthyroidism patients were given methimazole at a starting dose of 30 mg daily, and ophthalmopathy patients were given high-dose intravenous methylprednisolone. The 100 discovery patients were randomly split 7:3 into training and test sets. The study at large found these results: The 13-signature model separated ophthalmopathy from stable hyperthyroidism with 85% to 90% sensitivity and almost 84% specificity in cross-validation, and 80%/75% in the test set. In validation, the model predicted ophthalmopathy progression with 70.59% sensitivity and 72.22% specificity; some twelve predicted patients were CT-confirmed with GO in a median of approximately 6.2 months. Most of the expanded thyroid clonotypes with a frequency above 0.001 were also detected in blood, and it was suggested that the thyroid immune response may be reflected by blood repertoires. Sample size was not statistically predetermined, and group allocation was not concealed from the investigators.

A patient counted as having stable hyperthyroidism if there was no progression to ophthalmopathy within 18 months of follow-up. Hyperthyroidism patients were newly diagnosed, with disease duration under 2 months, and aged 18 to 65 years. Patients were excluded if they had other autoimmune diseases, uncontrolled infections, pregnancy or lactation. Clinical symptoms, serum thyroxine, TRAb, thyroid ultrasound and orbital computed tomography were used for diagnosis. Using Ficoll-Paque density gradient centrifugation, PBMCs were isolated from less than 13 ml of fresh peripheral blood. Trizol reagent was used to extract the total RNA, and its quality was then checked on an Agilent 2100 Bioanalyzer. TCR beta CDR3 regions were amplified from RNA transcripts for repertoire sequencing. A first-round RT-PCR used HTBI primers with the Qiagen OneStep RT-PCR kit, followed by a second-round multiplex PCR, size selection and purification. Libraries were sequenced paired-end with 100 bp reads on an Illumina HiSeq2000. The authors processed their data as follows. SOAPnuke was used for read processing, and reads with adapters, uncalled bases, a mean Phred below 15, or no exact constant-primer or identifier match were discarded. COPE v1.2.5 was used to merge high-quality paired reads. Clonotypes were defined as unique nucleotide sequences and were aligned to IMGT TRB V, D and J references using MiTCR v1.1. Only V-J combinations with frequency above 0.0001 were analysed, covering approximately 99% of repertoires. For each V-J combination, a TCR clonal expansion and chaos score was defined as the ratio of F50 clonal expansion to chaos observed in the TCRdist matrix. Welch's t-statistics and random forest were used to narrow the features down to 10 to 15 V-J combinations, which were then fed into a naive Bayes classifier. The similarity between thyroid and blood repertoires was quantified using the Morisita-Horn index. TCRdb reprocessing: public reads trimmed at Q25 with fastp, clones called with MiXCR, in-frame beta chains kept. One record per CDR3 amino acid sequence lists the most common genes and DNA. The V and J calls were determined by TCRdb, not by the authors. The sample contains hundreds of thousands of distinct CDR3 sequences, over 20% of them found a single time. The ten largest clones represent approximately 7% of the sample.

As concerns this clonotype: It has no known antigen specificity. Sequence at one end of the junction differs from germline and may be a read error.

Based on the germline V gene, the CDR1 and CDR2 sequences are MGHDK and SYGVNS. The cysteine opens and the phenylalanine closes a CDR3 of 12 amino acids. Of the read, only the CDR3 DNA is kept; its 36 bases are in frame from base 1. The sequence was obtained from a woman in her late teens or twenties with stable Graves' hyperthyroidism. Some clones in this sample may be carry-over from other donors' samples. Donor details come from another sample of the same person, matched by shared clones. The rearranged chain carries TRBV25-1 and TRBJ2-7; the D gene lacks a confident call. Sequenced material: peripheral blood. The CDR3 protein is CASSDSSYDQYF. The base sequence is TGTGCCAGCAGTGATTCGTCCTACGATCAGTACTTC.